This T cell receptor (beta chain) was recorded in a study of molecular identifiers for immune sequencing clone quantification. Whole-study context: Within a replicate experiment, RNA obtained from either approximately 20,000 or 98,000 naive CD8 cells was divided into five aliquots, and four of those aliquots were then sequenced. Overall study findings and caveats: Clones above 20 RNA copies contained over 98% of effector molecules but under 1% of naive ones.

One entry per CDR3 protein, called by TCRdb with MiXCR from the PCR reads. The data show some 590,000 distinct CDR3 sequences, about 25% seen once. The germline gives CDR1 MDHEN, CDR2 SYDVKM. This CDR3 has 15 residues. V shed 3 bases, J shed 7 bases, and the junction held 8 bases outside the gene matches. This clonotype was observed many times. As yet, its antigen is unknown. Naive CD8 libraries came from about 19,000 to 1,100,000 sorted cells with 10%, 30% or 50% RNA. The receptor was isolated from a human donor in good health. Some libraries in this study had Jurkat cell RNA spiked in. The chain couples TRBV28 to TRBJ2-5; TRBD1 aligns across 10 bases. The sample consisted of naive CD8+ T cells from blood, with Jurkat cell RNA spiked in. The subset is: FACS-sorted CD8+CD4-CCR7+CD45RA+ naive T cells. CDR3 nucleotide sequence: TGTGCCAGCAGTTTTCGGACAGGGGGTTTGCGGACCCAGTACTTC. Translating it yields CASSFRTGGLRTQYF.